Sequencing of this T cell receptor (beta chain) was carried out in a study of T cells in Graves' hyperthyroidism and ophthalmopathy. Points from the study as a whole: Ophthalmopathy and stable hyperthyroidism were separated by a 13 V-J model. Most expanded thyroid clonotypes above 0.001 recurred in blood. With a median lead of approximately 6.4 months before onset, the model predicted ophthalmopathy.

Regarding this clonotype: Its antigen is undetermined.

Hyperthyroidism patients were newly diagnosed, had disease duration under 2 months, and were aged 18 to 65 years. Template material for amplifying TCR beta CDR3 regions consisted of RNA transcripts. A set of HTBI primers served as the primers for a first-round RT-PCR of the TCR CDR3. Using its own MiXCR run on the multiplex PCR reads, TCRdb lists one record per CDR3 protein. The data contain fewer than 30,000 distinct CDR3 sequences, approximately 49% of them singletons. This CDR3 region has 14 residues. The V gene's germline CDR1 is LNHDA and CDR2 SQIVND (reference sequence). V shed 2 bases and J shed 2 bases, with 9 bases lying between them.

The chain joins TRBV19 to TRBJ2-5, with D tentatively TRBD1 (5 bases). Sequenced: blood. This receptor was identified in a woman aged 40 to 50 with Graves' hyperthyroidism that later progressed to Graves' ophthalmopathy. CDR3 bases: TGTGCCAGTAGTATAACAGGAGATCAAGAGACCCAGTACTTC. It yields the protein CASSITGDQETQYF.